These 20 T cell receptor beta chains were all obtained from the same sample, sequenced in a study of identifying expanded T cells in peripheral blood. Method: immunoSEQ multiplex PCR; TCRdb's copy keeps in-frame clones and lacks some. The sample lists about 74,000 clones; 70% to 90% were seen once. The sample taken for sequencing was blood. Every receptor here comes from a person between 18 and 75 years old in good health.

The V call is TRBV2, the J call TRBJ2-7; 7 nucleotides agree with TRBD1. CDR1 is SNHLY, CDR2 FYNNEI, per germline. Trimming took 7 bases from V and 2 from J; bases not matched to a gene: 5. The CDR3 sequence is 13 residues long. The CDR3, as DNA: TGTGCCAGCACTAGGGACAGCGCCTACGAGCAGTACTTC. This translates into CASTRDSAYEQYF.

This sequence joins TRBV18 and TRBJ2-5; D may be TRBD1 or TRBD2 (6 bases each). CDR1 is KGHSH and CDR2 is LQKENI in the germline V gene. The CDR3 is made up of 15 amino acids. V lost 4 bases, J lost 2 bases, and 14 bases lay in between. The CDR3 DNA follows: TGTGCCAGCTCACTAACCCGGGGGCCACAAGAGACCCAGTACTTC. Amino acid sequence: CASSLTRGPQETQYF.

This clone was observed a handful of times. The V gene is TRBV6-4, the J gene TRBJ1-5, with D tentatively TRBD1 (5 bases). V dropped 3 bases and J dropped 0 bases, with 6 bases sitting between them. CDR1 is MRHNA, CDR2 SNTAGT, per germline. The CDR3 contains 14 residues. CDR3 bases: TGTGCCAGCAGTGAGGGGGATAGCAATCAGCCCCAGCATTTT. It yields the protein CASSEGDSNQPQHF.

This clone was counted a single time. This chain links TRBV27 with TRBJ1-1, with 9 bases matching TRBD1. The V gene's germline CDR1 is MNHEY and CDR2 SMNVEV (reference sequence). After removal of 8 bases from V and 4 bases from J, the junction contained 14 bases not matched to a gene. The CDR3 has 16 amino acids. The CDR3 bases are TGTGCCAGCGGGAGGGGACAGGGAAAAATTTTCACTGAAGCTTTCTTT. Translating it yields CASGRGQGKIFTEAFF.

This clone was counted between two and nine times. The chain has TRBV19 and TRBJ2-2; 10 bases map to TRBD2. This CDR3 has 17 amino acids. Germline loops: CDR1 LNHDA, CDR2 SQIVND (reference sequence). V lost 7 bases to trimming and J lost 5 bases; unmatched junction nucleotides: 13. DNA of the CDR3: TGTGCCAGTAATCGTAATAGCGGGAGGTGGGGGACCGGGGAGCTGTTTTTT. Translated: CASNRNSGRWGTGELFF. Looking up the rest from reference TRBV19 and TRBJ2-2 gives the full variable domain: DGGITQSPKYLFRKEGQNVTLSCEQNLNHDAMYWYRQDPGQGLRLIYYSQIVNDFQKGDIAEGYSVSREKKESFPLTVTSAQKNPTAFYLCASNRNSGRWGTGELFFGEGSRLTVL.

CDR3 in DNA: TGTGCCACAAGCCCGGGACAGGGGAGTGAAAAACTGTTTTTT. As protein: CATSPGQGSEKLFF. This chain joins TRBV15 and TRBJ1-4; 10 bases are shared with TRBD1. Germline V gives CDR1 LNHNV, CDR2 YYDKDF (reference sequence). The CDR3 totals 14 residues. Trimming took 9 bases from V and 7 from J; bases not matched to a gene: 8. Based on the CDR3 plus reference TRBV15 and TRBJ1-4, the full variable domain is DAMVIQNPRYQVTQFGKPVTLSCSQTLNHNVMYWYQQKSSQAPKLLFHYYDKDFNNEADTPDNFQSRRPNTSFCFLDIRSPGLGDTAMYLCATSPGQGSEKLFFGSGTQLSVL.

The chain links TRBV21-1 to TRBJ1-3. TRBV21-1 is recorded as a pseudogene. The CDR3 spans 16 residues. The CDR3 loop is CASSLIRPNSGNTIYF. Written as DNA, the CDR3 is TGTGCCAGCAGCTTAATTCGTCCCAACTCTGGAAACACCATATATTTT.

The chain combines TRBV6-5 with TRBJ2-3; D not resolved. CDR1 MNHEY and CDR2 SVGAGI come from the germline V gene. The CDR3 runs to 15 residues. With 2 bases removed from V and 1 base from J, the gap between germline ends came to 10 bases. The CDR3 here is CASSYGSGGTDTQYF. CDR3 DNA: TGTGCCAGCAGTTACGGTAGTGGCGGCACAGATACGCAGTATTTT.

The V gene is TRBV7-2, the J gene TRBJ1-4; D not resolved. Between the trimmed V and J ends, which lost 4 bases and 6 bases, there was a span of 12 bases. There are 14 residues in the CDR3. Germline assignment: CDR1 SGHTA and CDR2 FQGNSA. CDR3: CASSWRSKDEKLFF. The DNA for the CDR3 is TGTGCCAGCAGCTGGAGGAGTAAGGATGAAAAACTGTTTTTT.

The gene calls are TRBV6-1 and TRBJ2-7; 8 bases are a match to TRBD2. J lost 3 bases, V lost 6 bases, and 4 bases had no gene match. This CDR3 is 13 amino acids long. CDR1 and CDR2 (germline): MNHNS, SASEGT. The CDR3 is CASRSSGNYEQYF. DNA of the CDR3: TGTGCCAGCAGGAGTAGCGGGAACTACGAGCAGTACTTC.

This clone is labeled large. CDR3 loop: CASVRTSATGELFF. The CDR3 coding sequence is TGTGCCAGCGTCCGGACTAGCGCCACCGGGGAGCTGTTTTTT. The gene calls are TRBV28 and TRBJ2-2; the match to TRBD2 covers 9 bases. Germline values: CDR1 MDHEN, CDR2 SYDVKM. The trim removed 8 bases at V and 4 bases at J, leaving 5 bases unmatched. This CDR3 contains 14 residues.

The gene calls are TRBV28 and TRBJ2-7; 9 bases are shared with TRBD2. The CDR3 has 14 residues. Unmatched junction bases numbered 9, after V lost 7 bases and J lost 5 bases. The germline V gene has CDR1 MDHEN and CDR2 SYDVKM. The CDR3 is CASNSLAGMDEQYF. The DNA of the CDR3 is TGTGCCAGCAACTCTCTAGCGGGAATGGACGAGCAGTACTTC.

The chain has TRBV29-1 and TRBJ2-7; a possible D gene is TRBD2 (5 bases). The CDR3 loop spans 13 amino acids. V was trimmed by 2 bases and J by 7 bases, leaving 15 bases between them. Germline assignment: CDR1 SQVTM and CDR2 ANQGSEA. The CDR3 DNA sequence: TGCAGCGTTGAAAACGGCCTGGGCGGGGAGCAGTACTTC. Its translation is CSVENGLGGEQYF.

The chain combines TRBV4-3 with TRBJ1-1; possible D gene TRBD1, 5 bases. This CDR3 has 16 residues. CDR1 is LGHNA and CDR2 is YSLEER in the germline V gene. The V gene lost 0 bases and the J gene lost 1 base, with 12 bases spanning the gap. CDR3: CASSQELRGSNTEAFF. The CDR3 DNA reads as TGCGCCAGCAGCCAAGAATTGCGGGGGTCGAACACTGAAGCTTTCTTT.

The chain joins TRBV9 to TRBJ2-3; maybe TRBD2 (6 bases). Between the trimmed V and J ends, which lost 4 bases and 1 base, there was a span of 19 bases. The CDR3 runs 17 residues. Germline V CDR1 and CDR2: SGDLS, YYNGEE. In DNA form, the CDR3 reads TGTGCCAGCAGCCTCTCCGGGGGAAGGGGTGGCACAGATACGCAGTATTTT. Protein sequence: CASSLSGGRGGTDTQYF.

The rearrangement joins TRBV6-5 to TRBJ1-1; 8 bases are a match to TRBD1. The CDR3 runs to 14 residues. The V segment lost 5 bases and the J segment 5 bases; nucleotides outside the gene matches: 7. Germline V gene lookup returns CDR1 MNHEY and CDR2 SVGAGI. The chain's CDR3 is CASSTPGGGTEAFF. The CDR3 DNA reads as TGTGCCAGCAGTACCCCAGGGGGCGGGACTGAAGCTTTCTTT.

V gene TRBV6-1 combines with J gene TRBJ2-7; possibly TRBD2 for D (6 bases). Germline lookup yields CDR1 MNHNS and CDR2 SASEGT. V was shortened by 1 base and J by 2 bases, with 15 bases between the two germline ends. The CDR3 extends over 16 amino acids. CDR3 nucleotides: TGTGCCAGCAGTGAAGAGGGGCGGGACTGGACCTACGAGCAGTACTTC. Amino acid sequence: CASSEEGRDWTYEQYF.

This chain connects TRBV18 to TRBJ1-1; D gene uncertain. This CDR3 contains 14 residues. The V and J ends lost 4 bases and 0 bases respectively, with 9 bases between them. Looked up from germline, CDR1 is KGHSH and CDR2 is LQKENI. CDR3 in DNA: TGTGCCAGCTCACTGCCTTTCATGAACACTGAAGCTTTCTTT. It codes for CASSLPFMNTEAFF. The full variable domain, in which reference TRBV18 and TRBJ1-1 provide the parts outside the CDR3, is NAGVMQNPRHLVRRRGQEARLRCSPMKGHSHVYWYRQLPEEGLKFMVYLQKENIIDESGMPKERFSAEFPKEGPSILRIQQVVRGDSAAYFCASSLPFMNTEAFFGQGTRLTVV.

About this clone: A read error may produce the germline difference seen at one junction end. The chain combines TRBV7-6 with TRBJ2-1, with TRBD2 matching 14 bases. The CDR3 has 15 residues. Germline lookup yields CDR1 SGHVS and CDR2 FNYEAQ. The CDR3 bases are TGTACCAGCAGCGGGACTAGCGGGAGTAGGAATGAGCAGTTCTTC. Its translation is CTSSGTSGSRNEQFF.

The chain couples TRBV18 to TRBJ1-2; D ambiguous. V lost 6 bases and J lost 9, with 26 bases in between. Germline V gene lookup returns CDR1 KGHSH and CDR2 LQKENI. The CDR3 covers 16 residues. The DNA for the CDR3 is TGTGCCAGCTCGCAAAGCCCAGGCCAGGAATCTAGTCGCTACACCTTC. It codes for CASSQSPGQESSRYTF.